This TCR beta chain was retrieved from a study of regulatory T cells in long-lasting Graves disease. Study results and caveats: Patients with persistent Graves' had lower TCR diversity than newly diagnosed patients.

Relying on iRepertoire HTBI primers and Arm-PCR of CDR3 regions, the team built TCR beta libraries. TCRdb redid the calling of the multiplex PCR reads with MiXCR, one entry per CDR3 protein. The table includes some 490,000 distinct CDR3 sequences, 12% detected once. This clonotype was counted ten times or more. What it recognizes is unknown. One end of the junction fails to match germline, which may point to a read error. The time point denotes: newly diagnosed GD, antithyroid drugs for less than 3 months. The TCR library was prepared using RNA isolated from PBMCs. The patients were enrolled through endocrinology in Xi'an, China. The data were also submitted as part of a second study, on T cells in Graves' hyperthyroidism and ophthalmopathy.

The sequence was collected from a woman aged 25 to 39 with Graves disease. Here the sequenced sample was peripheral blood mononuclear cells (PBMCs), taken at new diagnosis, from a patient treated with antithyroid drugs.

The CDR3 bases are TGTGCCAGCAGTCCCTCTCTCGGTAGCACCAGGTCTTTT. It specifies CASSPSLGSTRSF. The gene calls are TRBV28 and TRBJ2-3, with D unresolved. CDR1 and CDR2 from the germline V gene are MDHEN and SYDVKM. The CDR3 has 13 residues. Filled out from reference TRBV28 and TRBJ2-3, the complete variable domain reads DVKVTQSSRYLVKRTGEKVFLECVQDMDHENMFWYRQDPGLGLRLIYFSYDVKMKEKGDIPEGYSVSREKKERFSLILESASTNQTSMYLCASSPSLGSTRSFGPGTRLTVL.